The rows below give T cell receptor beta chains drawn from one sample of a study of blood T cell repertoires in COVID-19. Profiled with immunoSEQ multiplex PCR; TCRdb holds only in-frame clones, not every one. Among about 190,000 clones listed, 86% were seen once. Material for sequencing was PBMCs or T cells enriched from blood (not recorded which). The receptors here all came from a man between 40 and 49 years old with acute COVID-19. Both conserved end residues are part of each CDR3. A D gene is named only where the DNA matches it firmly. The size entry is marked missing in some rows and otherwise reads once, few, many or a size class.

len,j_gene,abundance,v_gene,d_gene,CDR3aa,CDR3nt
13,TRBJ2-5,once,TRBV6-5,NA,CASTPRGEETQYF,TGTGCCAGCACCCCCAGGGGGGAAGAGACCCAGTACTTC
15,TRBJ2-7,NA,TRBV7-9,TRBD2,CASSPSGGREREQYF,TGTGCCAGCAGCCCGTCGGGGGGGCGGGAGCGCGAGCAGTACTTC
17,TRBJ2-3,NA,TRBV5-5,TRBD2,CASSAGRLAGGTDTQYF,TGTGCCAGCAGCGCGGGTCGACTAGCGGGAGGGACAGATACGCAGTATTTT
17,TRBJ2-7,NA,TRBV28,NA,CASSLYGWGRKSYEQYF,TGTGCCAGCAGTTTATACGGCTGGGGGCGAAAGTCCTACGAGCAGTACTTC
16,TRBJ2-4,NA,TRBV19,NA,CASSPPIAAAKNIQYF,TGTGCCAGTAGTCCTCCTATTGCGGCGGCCAAAAACATTCAGTACTTC
17,TRBJ2-4,NA,TRBV27,TRBD1,CASSLGKDRGAKNIQYF,TGTGCCAGCAGTTTAGGGAAGGACAGGGGTGCCAAAAACATTCAGTACTTC
14,TRBJ2-7,NA,TRBV5-5,TRBD1,CASRDRESVNEQYF,TGTGCCAGCAGGGACAGGGAGAGTGTCAACGAGCAGTACTTC
12,TRBJ1-2,NA,TRBV5-6,NA,CASSLADYGYTF,TGTGCCAGCAGCTTGGCCGACTATGGCTACACCTTC
14,TRBJ1-2,NA,TRBV4-3,NA,CASSPTAPNYGYTF,TGCGCCAGCAGCCCGACAGCTCCTAACTATGGCTACACCTTC
13,TRBJ2-6,NA,TRBV2,NA,CASGVSGANVLTF,TGTGCCAGCGGAGTCTCTGGGGCCAACGTCCTGACTTTC
17,TRBJ2-3,NA,TRBV27,TRBD2,CATAPSGTSGRRGTQYF,TGTGCCACCGCCCCTTCCGGGACTAGCGGGAGACGGGGTACGCAGTATTTT
13,TRBJ2-5,few,TRBV7-2,TRBD2,CASSTQRGRTQYF,TGTGCCAGCAGCACCCAGCGGGGTCGGACCCAGTACTTC
14,TRBJ1-1,NA,TRBV6-5,NA,CASTNVLGGTEAFF,TGTGCCAGCACCAACGTTTTGGGGGGGACTGAAGCTTTCTTT
14,TRBJ2-5,once,TRBV5-1,NA,CASSLGGVDETQYF,TGCGCCAGCAGCTTGGGGGGGGTCGATGAGACCCAGTACTTC
15,TRBJ2-3,NA,TRBV6-5,NA,CASRNSGASTDTQYF,TGTGCCAGCAGAAATAGCGGAGCTAGCACAGATACGCAGTATTTT
13,TRBJ2-7,NA,TRBV15,TRBD2,CATATGGAYEQYF,TGTGCCACCGCGACGGGGGGGGCCTACGAGCAGTACTTC
15,TRBJ2-1,NA,TRBV13,TRBD2,CASSLLSAGVNEQFF,TGTGCCAGCAGCTTATTGTCAGCGGGAGTAAATGAGCAGTTCTTC
15,TRBJ2-4,NA,TRBV5-1,NA,CASSQTGESGDIQYF,TGCGCCAGCAGCCAAACAGGTGAATCCGGAGATATTCAGTACTTC
15,TRBJ1-4,NA,TRBV7-8,TRBD1,CASSHVQGVREKLFF,TGTGCCAGCAGCCATGTACAGGGGGTCCGGGAAAAACTGTTTTTT
13,TRBJ2-1,few,TRBV5-6,NA,CASSPGSHNEQFF,TGTGCCAGCAGCCCCGGGTCTCACAATGAGCAGTTCTTC
13,TRBJ2-1,NA,TRBV15,TRBD2,CATSRDPLAEQFF,TGTGCCACCAGCAGAGACCCACTAGCGGAGCAGTTCTTC
14,TRBJ1-5,NA,TRBV2,NA,CASAPGLLNQPQHF,TGTGCCAGCGCCCCTGGGCTGCTCAATCAGCCCCAGCATTTT
13,TRBJ1-4,NA,TRBV4-3,NA,CASSQDRGEKLFF,TGCGCCAGCAGCCAAGATAGAGGTGAAAAACTGTTTTTT
13,TRBJ1-1,NA,TRBV24-1,NA,CATSDSTETEAFF,TGTGCCACCAGTGACTCAACTGAGACTGAAGCTTTCTTT
12,TRBJ1-2,NA,TRBV2,NA,CASSVTSYGYTF,TGTGCCAGCAGTGTCACGAGCTATGGCTACACCTTC
14,TRBJ1-3,NA,TRBV9,TRBD1,CASSEDRSGNTIYF,TGTGCCAGCAGTGAGGACAGGTCTGGAAACACCATATATTTT
13,TRBJ2-1,NA,TRBV7-3,NA,CASSLNMEREQFF,TGTGCCAGCAGCTTAAATATGGAGAGGGAGCAGTTCTTC
17,TRBJ2-2,NA,TRBV5-1,TRBD1,CASSSTKGQGGGGELFF,TGCGCCAGCAGCTCGACGAAAGGACAGGGCGGAGGCGGGGAGCTGTTTTTT
14,TRBJ1-1,NA,TRBV6-1,NA,CASSEFGGELEAFF,TGTGCCAGCAGTGAATTCGGGGGGGAGTTGGAAGCTTTCTTT
15,TRBJ2-3,once,TRBV18,NA,CASSLSGETTDTQYF,TGTGCCAGCTCACTCTCAGGGGAGACGACAGATACGCAGTATTTT
15,TRBJ2-1,NA,TRBV11-2,TRBD2,CASSATSGTLDEQFF,TGTGCCAGCAGCGCCACTAGCGGGACTTTGGATGAGCAGTTCTTC
17,TRBJ1-6,NA,TRBV7-2,TRBD1,CASSFSGQQIYNSPLHF,TGTGCCAGCAGCTTCTCGGGACAGCAGATTTATAATTCACCCCTCCACTTT
16,TRBJ1-4,NA,TRBV19,NA,CASTQNRAPGVPKLFF,TGTGCCAGCACTCAGAACCGAGCACCCGGAGTCCCAAAACTGTTTTTT
13,TRBJ2-5,once,TRBV19,TRBD2,CASGTGRGETQYF,TGTGCCAGTGGAACCGGGAGGGGAGAGACCCAGTACTTC
15,TRBJ2-1,NA,TRBV9,TRBD2,CASTNGRLAVNEQFF,TGTGCCAGCACCAATGGACGGCTAGCGGTGAATGAGCAGTTCTTC
13,TRBJ1-2,once,TRBV24-1,NA,CATSATRGFGYTF,TGTGCCACCAGTGCAACCAGGGGTTTCGGCTACACCTTC
16,TRBJ2-3,NA,TRBV6-4,TRBD2,CASSEGAGGPGDTQYF,TGTGCCAGCAGTGAAGGGGCGGGAGGGCCAGGAGATACGCAGTATTTT
12,TRBJ2-3,NA,TRBV5-4,NA,CASSLGDTPQYF,TGTGCCAGCAGCTTGGGGGACACCCCGCAGTATTTT
14,TRBJ2-2,NA,TRBV4-1,TRBD1,CASRDRGIFGELFF,TGCGCCAGCAGGGACAGGGGAATCTTCGGGGAGCTGTTTTTT
12,TRBJ2-1,NA,TRBV4-1,NA,CASSQPSNEQFF,TGCGCCAGCAGCCAACCCTCCAATGAGCAGTTCTTC
14,TRBJ2-2,NA,TRBV6-5,TRBD2,CACRAGGGTGELFF,TGTGCCTGCCGAGCGGGAGGGGGTACCGGGGAGCTGTTTTTT
13,TRBJ1-1,NA,TRBV6-6,NA,CASNLQGNTEAFF,TGTGCCAGCAATCTCCAGGGGAACACTGAAGCTTTCTTT
16,TRBJ2-1,NA,TRBV10-3,TRBD1,CAITPGTAISYNEQFF,TGTGCCATCACCCCCGGGACAGCCATATCCTACAATGAGCAGTTCTTC
12,TRBJ2-1,NA,TRBV2,NA,CASRANYNEQFF,TGTGCCAGCAGGGCCAATTACAATGAGCAGTTCTTC
16,TRBJ1-6,NA,TRBV28,TRBD1,CASSTLGQGNNSPLHF,TGTGCCAGCAGCACCTTAGGACAGGGCAATAATTCACCCCTCCACTTT
13,TRBJ1-5,NA,TRBV19,TRBD1,CASADREGQPQHF,TGTGCCAGTGCGGACAGGGAGGGTCAGCCCCAGCATTTT
14,TRBJ1-2,NA,TRBV21-1,NA,CASSPERGQYGYTF,TGTGCCAGCTCCCCAGAGAGGGGACAGTATGGCTACACCTTC
14,TRBJ2-3,NA,TRBV7-6,TRBD2,CASSLGLVGDTQYF,TGTGCCAGCAGCCTGGGACTAGTAGGAGATACGCAGTATTTT
17,TRBJ1-5,NA,TRBV28,NA,CASSLWGADYSNQPQHF,TGTGCCAGCAGTTTATGGGGCGCAGACTATAGCAATCAGCCCCAGCATTTT
13,TRBJ2-7,NA,TRBV9,NA,CASSGADFYEQYF,TGTGCCAGCAGCGGAGCGGACTTCTACGAGCAGTACTTC
15,TRBJ2-7,NA,TRBV11-3,TRBD2,CASSSGTSGRYEQYF,TGTGCCAGCAGCTCCGGGACTAGCGGGAGGTACGAGCAGTACTTC